This section outlines one T cell receptor beta chain sequence together with its context. The antigen is not known. Assay: immunoSEQ multiplex PCR; the TCRdb copy retains only in-frame clones and omits some. The table has 60,000 to 80,000 clones, 84% seen once; the top ten hold around 1.5%. The data originate from a study of OX40 agonist ivuxolimab in advanced cancers. Findings and limits, study-wide: Some of the nonresponding patients also showed low levels of normalized T-cell clonal expansion.

This CDR3 is 14 amino acids long. Germline CDR1 is MGHDK and CDR2 is SYGVNS. Trimming left V 3 bases short and J 3 bases short, with 9 bases between. This receptor was taken from an adult with an advanced solid tumor such as melanoma, head and neck, liver or kidney cancer. Material: CD4+ or CD8+ T cells sorted from blood, obtained in a trial of the OX40 agonist ivuxolimab. The chain links TRBV25-1 to TRBJ1-3, with D possibly being TRBD1 (6 bases). The CDR3 spells CASSDRGFGNTIYF. In DNA, the CDR3 is TGTGCCAGCAGTGACAGGGGTTTTGGAAACACCATATATTTT.